The source of this T cell receptor beta chain is a study of blood T cell repertoires in COVID-19. For the study at large: Acute and convalescent COVID-19 samples came from the United States, Italy and Spain. From T cells, B-cell-depleted T cells, or PBMCs came the material, which was cDNA or gDNA.

The V gene lost 0 bases and the J gene lost 0 bases, with 10 bases spanning the gap. The V gene's germline CDR1 is SGHKS and CDR2 YYEKEE (reference sequence). The CDR3 spans 15 residues. Original handling: Amplifying reference gene primers gave estimates of nucleated cell counts. Measured with immunoSEQ multiplex PCR; TCRdb has only the in-frame clones, and not every one. V, J and clone size are taken as reported in that table, and D and trimming were inferred from the DNA itself. This sample has some 140,000 clones; around 80% occur once, and the top ten carry approximately 11%. The sequence came from a human donor in a cohort sampled during active COVID-19. The sequenced sample consisted of peripheral blood. This chain uses TRBV5-5 with TRBJ2-7, with D uncertain. CDR3 residues: CASSLGQSSSYEQYF. CDR3 DNA sequence: TGTGCCAGCAGCTTGGGGCAGTCTAGCTCCTACGAGCAGTACTTC.